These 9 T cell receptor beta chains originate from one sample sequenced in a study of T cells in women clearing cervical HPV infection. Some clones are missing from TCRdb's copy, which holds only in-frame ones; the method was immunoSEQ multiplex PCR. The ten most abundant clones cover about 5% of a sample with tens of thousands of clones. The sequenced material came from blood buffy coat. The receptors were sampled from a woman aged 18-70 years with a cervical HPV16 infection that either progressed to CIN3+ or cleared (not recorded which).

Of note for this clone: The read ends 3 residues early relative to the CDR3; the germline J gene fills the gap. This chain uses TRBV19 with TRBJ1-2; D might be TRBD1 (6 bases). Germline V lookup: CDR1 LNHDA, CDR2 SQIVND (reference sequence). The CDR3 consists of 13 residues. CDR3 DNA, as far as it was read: TGTGCCAGTAGTAGGATCAGGGGAGAGACC. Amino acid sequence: CASSRIRGET. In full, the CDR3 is CASSRIRGETYTF.

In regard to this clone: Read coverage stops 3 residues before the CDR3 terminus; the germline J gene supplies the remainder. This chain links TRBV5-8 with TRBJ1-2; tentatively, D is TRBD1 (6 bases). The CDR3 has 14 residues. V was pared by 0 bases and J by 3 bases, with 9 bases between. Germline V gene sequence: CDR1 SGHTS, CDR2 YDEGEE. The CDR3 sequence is CASSLATGYYGYTF. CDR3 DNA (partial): TGTGCCAGCAGCTTGGCCACAGGGTACTATGGC.

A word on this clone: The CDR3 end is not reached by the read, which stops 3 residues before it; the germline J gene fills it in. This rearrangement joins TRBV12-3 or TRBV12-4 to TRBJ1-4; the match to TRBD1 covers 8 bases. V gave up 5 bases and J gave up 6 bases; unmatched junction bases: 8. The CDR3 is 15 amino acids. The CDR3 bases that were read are TGTGCCAGCAGTCCAGGACAGGGAGGGCATGAAAAA. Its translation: CASSPGQGGHEK. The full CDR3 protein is CASSPGQGGHEKLFF.

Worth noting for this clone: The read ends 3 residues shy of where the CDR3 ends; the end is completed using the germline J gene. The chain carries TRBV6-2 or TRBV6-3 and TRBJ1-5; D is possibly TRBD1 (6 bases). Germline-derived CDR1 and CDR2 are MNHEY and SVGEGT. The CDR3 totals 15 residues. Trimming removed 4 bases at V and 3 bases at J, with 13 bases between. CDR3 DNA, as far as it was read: TGTGCCAGCAGTTTAAACACAGGGAACAATCAGCCC. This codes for CASSLNTGNNQP. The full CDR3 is CASSLNTGNNQPQHF.

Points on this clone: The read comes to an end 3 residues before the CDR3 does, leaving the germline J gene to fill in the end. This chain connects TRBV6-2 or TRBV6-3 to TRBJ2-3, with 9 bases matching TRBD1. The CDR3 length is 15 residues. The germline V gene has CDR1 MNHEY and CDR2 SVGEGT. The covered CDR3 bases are TGTGCCAGCAGTCCGCATACAGGGGGCAATCAGCCG. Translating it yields CASSPHTGGNQP. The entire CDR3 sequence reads CASSPHTGGNQPQYF.

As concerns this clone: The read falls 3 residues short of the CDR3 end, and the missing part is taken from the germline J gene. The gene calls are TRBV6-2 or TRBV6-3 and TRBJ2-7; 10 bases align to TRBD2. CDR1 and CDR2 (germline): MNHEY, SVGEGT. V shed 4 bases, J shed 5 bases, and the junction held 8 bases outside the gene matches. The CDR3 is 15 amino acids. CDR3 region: CASSFTLAGDNEQYF. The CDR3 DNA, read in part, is TGTGCCAGCAGTTTTACCCTAGCGGGGGACAACGAG.

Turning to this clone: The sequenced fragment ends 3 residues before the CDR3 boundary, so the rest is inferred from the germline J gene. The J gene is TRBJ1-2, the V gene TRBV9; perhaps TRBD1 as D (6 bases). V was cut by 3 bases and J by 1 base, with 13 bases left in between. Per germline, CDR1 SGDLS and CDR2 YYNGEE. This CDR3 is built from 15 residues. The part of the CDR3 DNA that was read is TGTGCCAGCAGCGCCCTCGGACAGCTTAACTATGGC. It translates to CASSALGQLNYG. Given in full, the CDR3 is CASSALGQLNYGYTF.

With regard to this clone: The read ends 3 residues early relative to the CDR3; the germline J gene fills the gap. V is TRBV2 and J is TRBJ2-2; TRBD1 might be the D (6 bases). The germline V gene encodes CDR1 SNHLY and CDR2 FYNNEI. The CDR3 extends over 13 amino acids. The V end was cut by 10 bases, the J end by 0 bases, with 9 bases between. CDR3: CAIRTANTGELFF. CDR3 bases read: TGTGCCATCAGGACAGCGAACACCGGGGAG.

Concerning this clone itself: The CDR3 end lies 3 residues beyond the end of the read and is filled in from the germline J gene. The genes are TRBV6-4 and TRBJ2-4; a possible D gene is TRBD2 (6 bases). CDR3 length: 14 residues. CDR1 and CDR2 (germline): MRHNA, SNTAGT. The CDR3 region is CASRVGDWLGRQYF. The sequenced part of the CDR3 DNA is TGTGCCAGCAGGGTGGGGGACTGGCTAGGGCGT.